One and the same sample provided the 24 T cell receptor beta chains below, sequenced in a study of control samples from healthy donors and cancer patients. This table comes from immunoSEQ multiplex PCR, and its TCRdb copy is limited to in-frame clones, with some not included. The repertoire has more than 50,000 clones, approximately 85% of them found once; the top ten carry roughly 3.8%. Input material: blood. Receptor source: a man aged 45-65 years in good health.

The chain recombines TRBV6-6 with TRBJ1-5; no clear D. Per the germline V gene, CDR1 is MNHNY and CDR2 is SVGAGI (reference sequence). V was trimmed by 8 bases and J by 1 base, leaving 12 bases between them. The CDR3 runs to 14 residues. The DNA of the CDR3 is TGTGCCAGCTCGACTCTAAGGAGCAATCAGCCCCAGCATTTT. This sequence encodes CASSTLRSNQPQHF.

This chain links TRBV6-2 or TRBV6-3 with TRBJ1-3, with D unclear. This CDR3 has 13 amino acids. From germline, CDR1 is MNHEY and CDR2 SVGEGT. V was clipped by 2 bases and J by 2 bases, with 4 bases between them. DNA for the CDR3: TGTGCCAGCAGTTACCTGGCTGGAAACACCATATATTTT. Translating gives CASSYLAGNTIYF.

The V gene is TRBV28, the J gene TRBJ1-5; TRBD1 agrees at 7 bases. Trimming removed 0 bases from V and 4 bases from J; junction bases left unmatched: 3. CDR3 length: 15 amino acids. The germline CDR1 and CDR2 sequences are MDHEN and SYDVKM. The DNA of the CDR3 is TGTGCCAGCAGTTTATGGGACAGGAAAAATCAGCCCCAGCATTTT. Translation gives CASSLWDRKNQPQHF.

V gene TRBV6-2 or TRBV6-3 combines with J gene TRBJ1-1; D remains unclear. The CDR3 is 12 amino acids. Germline values: CDR1 MNHEY, CDR2 SVGEGT. Trimming took 6 bases from V and 5 from J, leaving 10 bases between them. This chain's CDR3 is CASSHGGTEAFF. In nucleotides, the CDR3 is TGTGCCAGCAGCCATGGAGGGACTGAAGCTTTCTTT.

This clone was found once. The V gene is TRBV18, the J gene TRBJ2-5, with 10 bases aligning to TRBD2. V lost 6 bases, J lost 3 bases, and 13 bases stayed unmatched. Germline values: CDR1 KGHSH, CDR2 LQKENI. CDR3 size: 17 residues. For the CDR3, the DNA is TGTGCCAGCTCCGCCCAGTCGGCTAGCGGGAGTAAAGAGACCCAGTACTTC. Its protein product is CASSAQSASGSKETQYF.

CDR3 nucleotides: TGTGCCAGCACCAGAGGGACTAGCGGGGAGGCGGATACGCAGTATTTT. It is translated as CASTRGTSGEADTQYF. The gene calls are TRBV4-2 and TRBJ2-3, with 13 bases aligning to TRBD2. After removal of 7 bases from V and 6 bases from J, the junction contained 10 bases not matched to a gene. CDR1 LGHNA and CDR2 YNFKEQ come from the germline V gene. CDR3 length: 16 amino acids.

V usage is TRBV6-6 and J usage is TRBJ1-6; no clear D. The CDR3 runs 14 residues. Between the trimmed V and J ends, which lost 2 bases and 4 bases, there was a span of 6 bases. The germline gives CDR1 MNHNY, CDR2 SVGAGI (reference sequence). The CDR3 DNA is TGTGCCAGCAGTTACCAGGAGTATAATTCACCCCTCCACTTT. Amino acid sequence: CASSYQEYNSPLHF.

The V gene is TRBV11-2, the J gene TRBJ2-7; D is possibly TRBD1 (6 bases). CDR1 SGHAT and CDR2 FQNNGV come from the germline V gene. The CDR3 length is 16 residues. Trimming shortened V by 0 bases and J by 0 bases, and 12 bases separated the two germline ends. The CDR3 DNA reads TGTGCCAGCAGCTTAGAGGGGGCGGTTAGCTCCTACGAGCAGTACTTC. Encoded protein: CASSLEGAVSSYEQYF.

This chain uses TRBV30 with TRBJ1-6, with TRBD1 matching over 9 bases. V lost 1 base to trimming and J lost 7 bases; unmatched junction nucleotides: 8. Germline CDR1 and CDR2: GTSNPN and SVGIG (reference sequence). CDR3 length: 16 amino acids. CDR3 loop: CAWSDHRGRRNSPLHF. The CDR3 DNA is TGTGCCTGGAGTGATCACAGGGGGCGAAGAAATTCACCCCTCCACTTT.

The chain has TRBV21-1 and TRBJ1-1; the table names TRBD1, a call not compared with the DNA. TRBV21-1 is a recognized pseudogene. This CDR3 region has 13 residues. CDR3 amino acids: CASTLGRLPEAFF. The CDR3, as DNA: TGTGCCAGCACCCTTGGGCGCCTACCTGAAGCTTTCTTT.

J is TRBJ2-1 and V is TRBV27; D uncertain. The CDR3 length is 12 residues. The V end was cut by 5 bases, the J end by 3 bases, with 5 bases between. Germline V CDR1 and CDR2: MNHEY, SMNVEV (reference sequence). The CDR3 spells CASSPGYNEQFF. The CDR3 region has the DNA TGTGCCAGCAGTCCTGGCTACAATGAGCAGTTCTTC.

The chain carries TRBV15 and TRBJ2-5; 16 positions match TRBD2. The CDR3 extends over 14 amino acids. CDR1 is LNHNV, CDR2 YYDKDF, per germline (reference sequence). J lost 9 bases, V lost 7 bases, and 5 bases had no gene match. The CDR3 DNA reads TGTGCCACCATTTCGGGACTAGCGGGAGGGGCCCAGTACTTC. Its protein product is CATISGLAGGAQYF.

Of note for this clone: This CDR3 is also generated by other DNA sequences in the sample. The gene calls are TRBV9 and TRBJ2-1, with 10 bases matching TRBD2. The germline V gene has CDR1 SGDLS and CDR2 YYNGEE. CDR3 length: 16 amino acids. J lost 3 bases, V lost 0 bases, and 3 bases had no gene match. The CDR3 here is CASSVGTSGIYNEQFF. For the CDR3, the DNA is TGTGCCAGCAGCGTAGGGACTAGCGGTATCTACAATGAGCAGTTCTTC.

This clone was detected only once. This chain connects TRBV6-5 to TRBJ1-1, with D tentatively TRBD1 (6 bases). Trimming removed 4 bases at V and 5 bases at J, with 11 bases between. Germline V gene data show CDR1 as MNHEY and CDR2 as SVGAGI. The CDR3 has 13 residues. The CDR3 reads CASSSQGGTEAFF. CDR3 coding DNA: TGTGCCAGCAGTTCACAGGGAGGGACTGAAGCTTTCTTT.

This clone turned up a few times. The chain recombines TRBV7-9 with TRBJ2-5; no clear D gene. The CDR3 extends over 14 amino acids. Germline loops: CDR1 SEHNR, CDR2 FQNEAQ (reference sequence). Trimming stripped 5 bases from V and 2 bases from J, with 12 bases between. The CDR3 DNA reads TGTGCCAGCAGCCAATGGGATTTACAAGAGACCCAGTACTTC. Its translation: CASSQWDLQETQYF.

DNA of the CDR3: TGTGCCAGCAGCCCACGGACAGGGGACGTTCAGCACCAAGAGACCCAGTACTTC. This gives the protein CASSPRTGDVQHQETQYF. The rearrangement joins TRBV11-2 to TRBJ2-5; 9 nucleotides line up with TRBD1. Trimming cost V 5 bases and J 0 bases; bases outside gene matches: 13. This CDR3 has 18 residues. Germline CDR1 and CDR2: SGHAT and FQNNGV.

This clone was picked up one time. The V and J genes are TRBV2 and TRBJ2-7, with a tentative D call TRBD2 (7 bases). CDR1 is SNHLY and CDR2 is FYNNEI in the germline V gene. V was cut by 4 bases and J by 7 bases, with 20 bases left in between. The CDR3 runs 15 residues. The CDR3 DNA reads TGTGCCAGCAGTGGTCTAGCGGCACCTAGGGGGGAGCAGTACTTC. Residues: CASSGLAAPRGEQYF. Full variable domain (rest looked up from reference TRBV2 and TRBJ2-7): EPEVTQTPSHQVTQMGQEVILRCVPISNHLYFYWYRQILGQKVEFLVSFYNNEISEKSEIFDDQFSVERPDGSNFTLKIRSTKLEDSAMYFCASSGLAAPRGEQYFGPGTRLTVT.

The chain employs TRBV4-1 and TRBJ2-1; possible D gene TRBD2, 6 bases. This CDR3 spans 17 amino acids. V gave up 0 bases and J gave up 4 bases, with 16 bases separating them. CDR1 is MGHRA and CDR2 is YSYEKL in the germline V gene. The CDR3 loop reads CASSQDSLANLYNEQFF. The DNA of the CDR3 is TGCGCCAGCAGCCAAGATTCACTAGCAAACTTGTACAATGAGCAGTTCTTC.

V usage is TRBV25-1 and J usage is TRBJ2-1; D uncertain. Germline loops: CDR1 MGHDK, CDR2 SYGVNS. CDR3 length: 12 residues. Trimming shortened V by 2 bases and J by 9 bases, and 8 bases separated the two germline ends. CDR3 sequence reads: CASSEIPGEQFF. In DNA, the CDR3 is TGTGCCAGCAGTGAAATCCCCGGTGAGCAGTTCTTC.

The rearrangement joins TRBV5-8 to TRBJ1-2, with a possible D match to TRBD1 (5 bases). Trimming left V 0 bases short and J 7 bases short, with 13 bases between. Germline lookup yields CDR1 SGHTS and CDR2 YDEGEE. CDR3 length: 14 amino acids. Here the CDR3 reads CASSLEAGRLGYTF. CDR3 coding DNA: TGTGCCAGCAGCTTGGAGGCAGGGCGACTTGGCTACACCTTC.

Of note for this clone: Given a much more abundant clone one base away, this may be a read error. This sequence joins TRBV6-1 and TRBJ2-3, with TRBD2 matching 9 bases. CDR1 is MNHNS and CDR2 is SASEGT in the germline V gene. The CDR3 covers 15 residues. With V trimmed by 1 base and J by 1 base, 0 bases remained unmatched. CDR3 nucleotides: TGTGCCAGCAGTGAAGGGACTAGCGGCACAGATACGCAGTATTTT. As protein: CASSEGTSGTDTQYF.

This chain connects TRBV5-4 to TRBJ2-3, with D perhaps being TRBD1 or TRBD2 (5 bases each). V lost 4 bases and J 8 bases, leaving 20 bases between the germline ends. Per germline, CDR1 SGHNT and CDR2 YYREEE (reference sequence). The CDR3 has 15 amino acids. The CDR3 DNA sequence: TGTGCCAGCAGCGGGGAGACAGAGACAGATGGTACGCAGTATTTT. Its translation is CASSGETETDGTQYF.

The chain recombines TRBV10-2 with TRBJ2-7; tentatively, D is TRBD2 (6 bases). Trimming took 11 bases from V and 6 from J, leaving 23 bases between them. Germline V gene lookup returns CDR1 WSHSY and CDR2 SAAADI. The CDR3 spans 14 residues. The CDR3 DNA follows: TGCGCCTTCTCAATCGGGGGACCACCCGCCGAGCAGTACTTC. Translating gives CAFSIGGPPAEQYF.

This clone was found once. The identical CDR3 is also encoded by other nucleotide sequences in the sample. V usage is TRBV15 and J usage is TRBJ1-1, with D possibly matching TRBD1 (5 bases). Trimming left V 1 base short and J 5 bases short, with 14 bases between. The CDR3 is 15 amino acids. Germline V gives CDR1 LNHNV, CDR2 YYDKDF (reference sequence). CDR3 protein: CATSRVAGYGTEAFF. CDR3 nucleotide sequence: TGTGCCACCAGCAGAGTCGCAGGGTATGGTACTGAAGCTTTCTTT.